Listed below are T cell receptor beta chains from one sample, sequenced in a study of cytomegalovirus exposure and HLA in healthy donors. Assay used: immunoSEQ multiplex PCR; TCRdb lists only in-frame clones, some missing. The repertoire holds approximately 100,000 clones, with about three quarters as singletons. Sequenced: PBMCs. Receptors were obtained from a middle-aged woman in good health and CMV-seropositive. CDR3s include the opening cysteine and the closing phenylalanine or tryptophan. The D gene is left open where the match is weak. Not every row has a clone size; where given, it reads once, few, many or a size class.

v_call	j_call	d_call	clone_size	cdr3_aa	cdr3_nt
TRBV18	TRBJ1-1	-	few	CASSPNSRNTEAFF	TGTGCCAGCTCACCAAACAGTAGGAACACTGAAGCTTTCTTT
TRBV19	TRBJ2-7	TRBD2	-	CASSTSGVTYEQYF	TGTGCCAGTTCTACCAGCGGGGTAACCTACGAGCAGTACTTC
TRBV5-1	TRBJ2-7	TRBD1	-	CASSLAGDRLYEQYF	TGCGCCAGCAGCTTGGCGGGGGACAGGTTATACGAGCAGTACTTC
TRBV19	TRBJ1-2	-	-	CASRLTSPGYTF	TGTGCCAGTAGATTGACAAGCCCGGGCTACACCTTC
TRBV4-1	TRBJ2-5	TRBD2	-	CASSQGSGGAVGTQYF	TGCGCCAGCAGCCAAGGTAGCGGGGGGGCCGTGGGGACCCAGTACTTC
TRBV11-2	TRBJ2-7	TRBD1	-	CASSNRQGGGLVGDYEQYF	TGTGCCAGCAGCAACCGACAGGGGGGAGGGCTTGTTGGCGACTACGAGCAGTACTTC
TRBV2	TRBJ1-2	-	few	CASSSGIFYGYTF	TGTGCCAGCAGTTCCGGGATCTTCTATGGCTACACCTTC
TRBV18	TRBJ2-1	-	-	CASSRDLSYNEQFF	TGTGCCAGCTCACGAGATCTCTCCTACAATGAGCAGTTCTTC
TRBV5-1	TRBJ1-1	TRBD1	-	CASSLGQASGGNTEAFF	TGCGCCAGCAGCTTAGGACAGGCGAGTGGGGGGAACACTGAAGCTTTCTTT
TRBV7-2	TRBJ1-6	TRBD1	-	CASSLVGTGVNSPLHF	TGTGCCAGCAGCTTAGTTGGGACAGGGGTTAATTCACCCCTCCACTTT
TRBV15	TRBJ1-4	-	once	CATSRAPPGLLRDEKLFF	TGTGCCACCAGCAGAGCGCCACCGGGACTCCTGAGGGATGAAAAACTGTTTTTT
TRBV5-1	TRBJ2-7	TRBD1	few	CASSWTGAESSYEQYF	TGCGCCAGCAGCTGGACAGGTGCCGAGAGCTCCTACGAGCAGTACTTC
TRBV7-9	TRBJ1-1	-	few	CASSQLQGNTEAFF	TGTGCCAGCAGCCAACTGCAGGGGAACACTGAAGCTTTCTTT
TRBV5-1	TRBJ2-5	TRBD2	-	CASSLEASGGGETQYF	TGCGCCAGCAGCTTGGAGGCTAGCGGGGGAGGGGAGACCCAGTACTTC
TRBV9	TRBJ1-6	-	-	CASSVEAQGNSPLHF	TGTGCCAGCAGCGTAGAGGCTCAGGGTAATTCACCCCTCCACTTT
TRBV7-9	TRBJ2-1	-	few	CASSLGLRGRGGNEQFF	TGTGCCAGCAGCTTAGGCCTACGAGGCAGGGGTGGGAATGAGCAGTTCTTC
TRBV6-1	TRBJ2-7	-	-	CASSEHRVDEQYF	TGTGCCAGCAGTGAACACAGGGTAGACGAGCAGTACTTC
TRBV29-1	TRBJ1-2	TRBD1	-	CSVEWVIGGASYGYTF	TGCAGCGTTGAATGGGTAATAGGGGGCGCGAGCTATGGCTACACCTTC
TRBV6-1	TRBJ1-2	TRBD1	few	CASTETGMSGYTF	TGTGCCAGCACCGAGACAGGGATGAGTGGCTACACCTTC
TRBV6-6	TRBJ2-7	-	-	CASSTAEASYEQYF	TGTGCCAGCAGCACCGCGGAAGCCAGCTACGAGCAGTACTTC
TRBV7-3	TRBJ2-1	TRBD1	-	CASSFIPGQGGNEQFF	TGTGCCAGCAGCTTTATTCCGGGACAGGGGGGCAATGAGCAGTTCTTC
TRBV14	TRBJ1-2	-	-	CASSQVTGGSGYTF	TGTGCCAGCAGCCAAGTCACAGGCGGGAGTGGCTACACCTTC
TRBV10-3	TRBJ2-3	TRBD2	-	CATGAGSGRGTTDTQYF	TGTGCCACCGGCGCGGGATCGGGGCGGGGGACCACAGATACGCAGTATTTT
TRBV7-9	TRBJ1-6	-	-	CASSFGARQHLHNSPLHF	TGTGCCAGCAGCTTTGGGGCTCGACAGCATTTACATAATTCACCCCTCCACTTT
TRBV5-1	TRBJ1-1	-	-	CASSLSQGKAFF	TGCGCCAGCAGCTTGAGCCAGGGTAAAGCTTTCTTT
TRBV5-6	TRBJ2-1	-	-	CASSLGLSRAQFF	TGTGCCAGCAGCTTGGGACTGTCGAGGGCGCAGTTCTTC
TRBV4-2	TRBJ1-2	TRBD1	-	CASSQPSGQIYGYTF	TGTGCCAGCAGCCAACCCTCGGGACAGATCTATGGCTACACCTTC
TRBV6-4	TRBJ1-1	TRBD1	-	CASRDSDRGTEAFF	TGTGCCAGCAGGGACAGTGACAGGGGCACTGAAGCTTTCTTT
TRBV25-1	TRBJ1-2	-	-	CASSEKTGLSGLDGYTF	TGTGCCAGCAGTGAAAAAACAGGGTTGTCAGGGTTAGATGGCTACACCTTC
TRBV6-5	TRBJ1-2	-	-	CASSYEGGYGYTF	TGTGCCAGCAGTTACGAGGGCGGCTATGGCTACACCTTC
TRBV7-8	TRBJ2-1	-	-	CASSLAAGILRNEQFF	TGTGCCAGCAGCTTAGCAGCAGGGATCCTACGCAATGAGCAGTTCTTC
TRBV6-6	TRBJ1-2	-	once	CASSYSMTGFNYGYTF	TGTGCCAGCAGTTACTCGATGACGGGATTTAACTATGGCTACACCTTC
TRBV6-4	TRBJ2-7	-	once	CASYREGEQYF	TGTGCCAGTTACAGGGAAGGCGAGCAGTACTTC
TRBV7-2	TRBJ2-7	-	-	CASRAGYEQYF	TGTGCCAGCAGGGCGGGTTACGAGCAGTACTTC
TRBV7-9	TRBJ1-2	-	-	CASSPAGYYGYTF	TGTGCCAGCAGCCCGGCGGGGTACTATGGCTACACCTTC
TRBV5-8	TRBJ1-1	TRBD1	-	CASSLGPGTGGENTEAFF	TGTGCCAGCAGCTTGGGGCCCGGGACAGGGGGCGAGAACACTGAAGCTTTCTTT
TRBV5-1	TRBJ2-7	TRBD1	few	CASRAVFRGNHEQYF	TGCGCCAGCAGGGCAGTGTTCAGGGGGAACCACGAGCAGTACTTC
TRBV7-3	TRBJ1-2	TRBD1	-	CASSTGTGTIGYTF	TGTGCCAGCAGCACCGGGACAGGGACTATTGGCTACACCTTC
TRBV7-2	TRBJ2-6	TRBD1	-	CASSLGQLDSGANVLTF	TGTGCCAGCAGCTTGGGACAGTTAGACTCTGGGGCCAACGTCCTGACTTTC
TRBV10-2	TRBJ2-1	TRBD2	few	CASSESTLRRGGRNEQFF	TGCGCCAGCAGTGAGTCGACCTTAAGGCGGGGGGGCCGGAATGAGCAGTTCTTC
TRBV5-1	TRBJ2-3	-	-	CASSFPPGGLPDTQYF	TGCGCCAGCAGCTTCCCGCCGGGGGGCCTTCCAGATACGCAGTATTTT
TRBV7-2	TRBJ1-6	-	-	CASSFLGLGSPLHF	TGTGCCAGCAGCTTCTTGGGGCTTGGTTCACCCCTCCACTTT
TRBV6-5	TRBJ1-2	-	-	CASRPDSGYGYTF	TGTGCCAGCAGACCTGACAGTGGCTATGGCTACACCTTC
TRBV29-1	TRBJ1-3	-	-	CSVTRPSGNTIYF	TGCAGCGTCACCAGGCCCTCTGGAAACACCATATATTTT
TRBV5-1	TRBJ2-3	-	-	CASSPRPAGSTDTQYF	TGCGCCAGCAGCCCGCGTCCGGCAGGGTCGACAGATACGCAGTATTTT
TRBV19	TRBJ1-4	TRBD1	-	CASSIQTGLNEKLFF	TGTGCCAGTAGTATTCAGACAGGGCTGAATGAAAAACTGTTTTTT
TRBV5-1	TRBJ1-4	TRBD1	once	CASSGGTASNEKLFF	TGCGCCAGCAGCGGGGGGACAGCTTCTAATGAAAAACTGTTTTTT
TRBV28	TRBJ2-5	-	once	CASISTQGLETQYF	TGTGCCAGCATCTCCACGCAGGGACTTGAGACCCAGTACTTC
TRBV7-2	TRBJ1-1	-	-	CASSLSGNTEAFF	TGTGCCAGCAGCTTATCCGGGAACACTGAAGCTTTCTTT
TRBV18	TRBJ1-1	-	-	CASKEDLNTEAFF	TGTGCCAGCAAGGAGGACTTAAACACTGAAGCTTTCTTT
TRBV18	TRBJ2-6	TRBD1	-	CASWDRGRSGANVLTF	TGTGCCAGCTGGGACAGGGGGCGCTCTGGGGCCAACGTCCTGACTTTC
TRBV6-1	TRBJ2-7	TRBD1	-	CASRSQGAAYEQYF	TGTGCCAGCAGGAGCCAGGGGGCGGCCTACGAGCAGTACTTC